A single sample is the source of the 16 T cell receptor beta chains below, sequenced in a study of the immune and genomic landscape of osteosarcoma. The method was immunoSEQ multiplex PCR; TCRdb's version includes in-frame clones alone and lacks a portion of them. The sample shows approximately 500 clones, more than 65% of them seen only once. Primary, local recurrence and metastasis osteosarcoma tumors were taken after treatment from poor-prognosis patients. What was sequenced was osteosarcoma tumor tissue from the lung. These receptors all stem from a human donor with osteosarcoma.

V and J are TRBV6-1 and TRBJ1-5; D not certain. Germline V CDR1 and CDR2: MNHNS, SASEGT. The V end lost 1 base, the J end lost 3 bases, and 7 bases lay between the germline ends. CDR3 length equals 14 residues. In DNA form, the CDR3 reads TGTGCCAGCAGTGAAGTGCCAGTCAATCAGCCCCAGCATTTT. It codes for CASSEVPVNQPQHF.

V is TRBV19 and J is TRBJ1-1; D is unclear. Trimming took off 2 bases at V and 5 bases at J, with 9 bases between the two ends. The CDR3 extends over 13 amino acids. Germline values: CDR1 LNHDA, CDR2 SQIVND (reference sequence). As DNA, the CDR3 is TGTGCCAGTAGTATACTAGGGTTGACTGAAGCTTTCTTT. Translation: CASSILGLTEAFF.

The V gene is TRBV9, the J gene TRBJ1-2; D is possibly TRBD1 (6 bases). This CDR3 has 13 residues. V was cut by 2 bases and J by 3 bases, with 8 bases left in between. CDR1 and CDR2 (germline): SGDLS, YYNGEE. The CDR3 DNA reads TGTGCCAGCAGCGTTGGGGGCGACTATGGCTACACCTTC. Its translation: CASSVGGDYGYTF.

The V and J genes are TRBV14 and TRBJ2-4; 9 nucleotides agree with TRBD1. V was clipped by 4 bases and J by 8 bases; unmatched bases: 9. This CDR3 has 15 residues. Germline V lookup: CDR1 SGHDN, CDR2 FVKESK. The CDR3 DNA is TGTGCCAGCAGCCCGGCCGGGACAGGGAAGGACATTCAGTACTTC. It is translated as CASSPAGTGKDIQYF.

This chain links TRBV9 with TRBJ2-1, with 12 bases lining up with TRBD2. The trim removed 9 bases at V and 4 bases at J, leaving 11 bases unmatched. This CDR3 is 16 amino acids long. Per germline, CDR1 SGDLS and CDR2 YYNGEE. In DNA form, the CDR3 reads TGTGCCACGCCAGGCACTAGCGGGGGGAAATACAATGAGCAGTTCTTC. It is translated as CATPGTSGGKYNEQFF.

The chain joins TRBV4-3 to TRBJ1-1, with 7 bases aligning to TRBD1. The CDR3 spans 15 residues. The trim removed 0 bases at V and 1 base at J, leaving 2 bases unmatched. Germline values: CDR1 LGHNA, CDR2 YSLEER. CDR3 in amino acids: CASSQDSGGNTEAFF. CDR3 coding DNA: TGCGCCAGCAGCCAAGATTCAGGGGGGAACACTGAAGCTTTCTTT.

The rearrangement links TRBV5-6 to TRBJ2-3; 14 nucleotides align to TRBD2. Germline CDR1 SGHDT, CDR2 YYEEEE. The CDR3 has 16 amino acids. With 6 bases clipped from V and 7 bases from J, the junction kept 10 bases outside the gene matches. The CDR3 DNA reads TGTGCCAGCACCGAATGGACTAGCGGGGGGCTTAATACGCAGTATTTT. The encoded protein is CASTEWTSGGLNTQYF. Full variable domain (missing parts from reference TRBV5-6 and TRBJ2-3): DAGVTQSPTHLIKTRGQQVTLRCSPKSGHDTVSWYQQALGQGPQFIFQYYEEEERQRGNFPDRFSGHQFPNYSSELNVNALLLGDSALYLCASTEWTSGGLNTQYFGPGTRLTVL.

The chain combines TRBV13 with TRBJ1-5; maybe TRBD1 (6 bases). The germline CDR1 and CDR2 sequences are PRHDT and FYEKMQ (reference sequence). The length of the CDR3 is 15 residues. The germline V and J ends were trimmed by 4 bases and 7 bases, with 17 bases remaining between them. DNA for the CDR3: TGTGCCAGCAGCTCGCCCGAAGAGACAGGACAGCCCCAGCATTTT. Translated, it gives CASSSPEETGQPQHF.

The CDR3 sequence: CASGRQGVNTGELFF. The CDR3 DNA is TGCGCCAGCGGCAGACAGGGGGTGAACACCGGGGAGCTGTTTTTT. This rearrangement joins TRBV4-1 to TRBJ2-2; 9 bases map to TRBD1. Per the germline V gene, CDR1 is MGHRA and CDR2 is YSYEKL. This CDR3 has 15 residues. Germline trimming cut 8 bases from V and 1 base from J; bases unmatched to any gene: 5.

V and J are TRBV7-8 and TRBJ1-5, with D possibly being TRBD1 (5 bases). V was cut by 2 bases and J by 6 bases, with 17 bases left in between. Germline V gene lookup returns CDR1 SGHVS and CDR2 FQNEAQ. The CDR3 is 16 residues long. The CDR3 loop reads CASSLLGTSTPQPQHF. The CDR3 DNA is TGTGCCAGCAGCTTATTAGGGACCTCAACCCCTCAGCCCCAGCATTTT.

V and J are TRBV4-2 and TRBJ2-6; D not certain. The CDR3 consists of 18 residues. V gave up 4 bases and J gave up 5 bases, with 21 bases separating them. Germline CDR1 is LGHNA and CDR2 is YNFKEQ. The CDR3 DNA follows: TGTGCCAGCAGCCTACAATTCAAAGGTCAAAGTCGGGCCAACGTCCTGACTTTC. Its translation is CASSLQFKGQSRANVLTF.

This chain joins TRBV9 and TRBJ2-3; 12 bases are a match to TRBD2. With V trimmed by 0 bases and J by 7 bases, 12 bases remained unmatched. This CDR3 has 18 residues. From germline, CDR1 is SGDLS and CDR2 YYNGEE. The CDR3 loop is CASSVEALTSGGTNTQYF. CDR3 DNA: TGTGCCAGCAGCGTAGAGGCCCTCACTAGCGGGGGGACGAATACGCAGTATTTT.

This chain connects TRBV5-4 to TRBJ1-2, with D unclear. This CDR3 contains 15 residues. Trimming took off 4 bases at V and 7 bases at J, with 20 bases between the two ends. Germline CDR1 is SGHNT and CDR2 is YYREEE (reference sequence). The CDR3 coding sequence is TGTGCCAGCAGCCAGGAAACGACCGGTCCGGGTGGCTACACCTTC. The encoded protein is CASSQETTGPGGYTF.

The chain joins TRBV11-3 to TRBJ2-3; D tentatively reads TRBD1 or TRBD2 (5 bases each). Trimming took off 1 base at V and 3 bases at J, with 11 bases between the two ends. The length of the CDR3 is 15 residues. CDR1 is SGHNT, CDR2 YENEEA, per germline. The DNA for the CDR3 is TGTGCCAGCAGCTTAGGCGGCAGGGAGACAGATACGCAGTATTTT. This gives the protein CASSLGGRETDTQYF.

The gene calls are TRBV14 and TRBJ2-7, with 7 bases matching TRBD2. V dropped 5 bases and J dropped 6; count of bases not matched to a gene: 4. The CDR3 length is 12 residues. Germline V gives CDR1 SGHDN, CDR2 FVKESK. The CDR3 coding sequence is TGTGCCAGCAGCGTGACTAGCTCCGAGCAGTACTTC. Its protein product is CASSVTSSEQYF.

The chain couples TRBV4-2 to TRBJ2-5, with D possibly TRBD1 on 6 matching bases. CDR3 length equals 15 residues. The V gene's germline CDR1 is LGHNA and CDR2 YNFKEQ. V was cut by 4 bases and J by 3 bases, with 15 bases left in between. CDR3 loop: CASSPATTGKETQYF. The CDR3 coding sequence is TGTGCCAGCAGCCCAGCGACGACAGGAAAAGAGACCCAGTACTTC.